This entry describes one T cell receptor (beta chain). Its antigen is not yet known. Base-call qualities are not available, and no considerably larger clone is one nucleotide away. The cohort consisted of fewer than 700 healthy bone marrow donors. Cohort members were all nominally healthy when sampled, although unrecorded immune exposures were likely present. The donor tested CMV seropositive and was one of the 289 seropositive cohort members. Each donor provided a peripheral blood sample, and peripheral blood mononuclear cells were used for TCR beta sequencing. The Qiagen DNeasy Blood Extraction Kit was used to extract genomic DNA from the blood cell samples. The sample belongs to a study of cytomegalovirus exposure and HLA in healthy donors (dated by TCRdb to 2016 to 2017). Turning to the overall study: An earlier analysis of several hundred of the donors reported 276 Gb of sequence data and 117 million unique TCR beta sequences obtained from approximately 180 million T cells. Roughly 300 gigabases of sequencing data and 75 million to 85 million unique TCR sequences made up an early release that covered over 550 HLA-typed donors. Of the 300 to 450 genotyped donors, about 80% fell in the genetic ancestry cluster associated with self-reported Caucasian donors. The study was designed to test whether signatures of past pathogen exposure could be identified by cataloging public T cell receptors. The study used immunosequencing to profile the T cell repertoires of approximately 640 subjects and linked those repertoires to cytomegalovirus serostatus. Along with the approximately 600-subject first cohort, a separate validation cohort of about 110 different subjects was used. To predict cytomegalovirus infection status, the study brought together high-throughput TCR immunosequencing, statistical association of individual TCRs with disease status, and machine learning. A later analysis re-examined previously published TCR beta repertoires from more than 600 donors and added high-resolution HLA genotyping to investigate patterns of TCR occurrence. The later analysis used no new phenotypic data to find candidate immune exposures, relying instead on TCR beta sequences and their occurrence across donors. To decide whether each TCR beta V gene segment behaved as functional or pseudogenic, an earlier analysis of approximately 620 of the donors relied on high-throughput TCR beta sequencing. Donor age, sex, ethnicity and CMV serostatus were compiled together with the repertoire data. A later genetic analysis took genome-wide SNP genotypes for about three fifths of the roughly 670 donors and used that subset as a discovery cohort. Every discovery cohort repertoire had been produced on one sequencing platform. HLA typing covered class I and class II loci at four-digit resolution. The number of donors typed differed by locus, with about 629-630 for A, B, C, DRB1 and DQB1, around 560 for DQA1, over 600 for DPA1, and some 440 for DPB1. Roughly 5 DR-DQ haplotypes were treated as single units for association and clustering because of strong linkage in the cohort. On average, approximately 250,000 unique TCR beta nucleotide sequences were sequenced per donor among fewer than 500 genotyped donors of the cohort, with roughly 20% of those sequences being non-productive.

General study outcomes and caveats: A few of the identified cytomegalovirus-associated TCR beta chains were confirmed in vitro to be specific for cytomegalovirus antigens. An association between a missense DCLRE1C variant and V-gene and J-gene trimming of TCR beta chains was found in a later genetic analysis and replicated in an independent cohort. The sequencing pipeline was judged likely to have produced a cluster of highly shared sequence variants as a technical artifact. According to a later analysis, TCR association rates differed among HLA loci, with DRB1 alleles showing the most associated TCRs and HLA-C alleles showing the fewest. Immune exposure information for the cohort was limited to CMV serostatus. Across donors, most TCR sequences were observed very rarely, whereas some public TCRs were present in many individuals. When HLA alleles, especially DR and DQ, strongly co-occurred, attributing TCR associations to individual alleles was difficult. Cytomegalovirus status was reported to be diagnosed by the classifier with high specificity and sensitivity in both the original and validation cohorts. A later analysis found that HLA-associated TCR beta chains were more clonally expanded and had lower generation probabilities than equally common non-associated chains. HLA typing was unavailable for some donors at each locus, so association tests used only the typed subset. The authors suggested that the approach could potentially be extended to other disease states and immunological phenotypes. Sequencing depth was assumed to be roughly uniform across donors in the presence/absence analyses, though that assumption may not hold. In an earlier analysis of approximately 590 of the donors, most TCR beta V segments appeared in productive rearrangements about 87% or about 30% of the time, broadly matching IMGT annotations. In a later analysis, several top co-occurrence clusters were reported to appear linked to parvovirus B19, influenza, CMV and Epstein-Barr virus. A later genetic analysis reported fewer N-insertions in productive TCRs among donors in an Asian-associated ancestry cluster than the roughly 650-donor mean. The earlier analysis of 450 to 700 of the donors excluded some 15 rarely observed V segments, including chromosome 9 orphons, because counts were too low. A further reported finding was that TCR beta sequences accurately predicted the HLA-A and HLA-B alleles for most subjects in the first cohort. The study gave a list of 150 to 200 TCR beta chains associated with cytomegalovirus. Correlated functional status among segregating V segments might reflect linkage disequilibrium, but an unknown experimental factor could not be ruled out. In a later analysis, most CMV-associated TCR beta chains were found to appear HLA-restricted, with HLA associations seemingly driven largely by CMV exposure. Specific HLA alleles were associated with 15,000 to 20,000 TCR beta sequences at a false discovery rate of 0.05 in a later analysis. This cohort had only TCR beta chains sequenced, and the lack of alpha or paired-chain data limited which features could be detected.

Library generation was performed with the immunoSEQ multiplex PCR assay. For the multiplex PCR, a mixture combining 60 forward primers for TCR Vbeta segments and 13 reverse primers for TCR Jbeta segments was used. A multiplex PCR assay on genomic DNA amplified the CDR3 region of rearranged TCR beta genes. On the Illumina HiSeq System, the amplified TCR beta libraries were sequenced as 87-base-pair reads. For the original study's pipeline: A later analysis counted approximately 84 million unique TCR beta chains across the roughly 700 repertoires, and around 9.9 million of these chains were shared by at least two donors. Raw reads were error-corrected and collapsed into unique sequences by a nearest-neighbor algorithm in which closely related sequences were merged to remove PCR and sequencing errors. Alignment of CDR3 sequences to IMGT reference sequences was used to assign V, D and J gene segments. For a sequence to be retained, a match of at least six nucleotides to both a V gene segment and a J gene segment was required. A rearrangement counted as productive if the CDR3 had no stop codons and remained in frame with V and J, and every other rearrangement counted as non-productive. Following IMGT convention, CDR3 was defined as the stretch from the second conserved V-encoded cysteine to the conserved J-encoded phenylalanine. Sequences without an unambiguous match to a single V gene segment were excluded from the earlier analysis of a few hundred of the donors. In an earlier analysis of approximately 590 of the donors, a V segment was called functional when productive rearrangements were above 56.7%, and segregating when the standard deviation between donors exceeded 5%. A statistical classification framework was built for diagnosing cytomegalovirus status from the catalog of TCR beta chain sequences. V and J gene assignment, in a later analysis, came from comparing TCR nucleotide sequences with IMGT/GENE-DB human TR gene sequences. The TCRdist pipeline was used in a later analysis to assign CDR3 sequences and most-parsimonious VDJ recombination scenarios. In a later analysis, each TCR beta chain was defined by its CDR3 amino acid sequence together with its V-gene family, and reads lacking a unique V-gene family were excluded. A later analysis removed 550 to 650 highly shared, low-generation-probability nucleotide sequences to deal with suspected cross-contamination and a sequencing artifact. A later analysis calculated a clonal expansion index for each public chain from normalized within-repertoire ranks of inferred template counts. Generation probabilities in a later analysis came from a VDJ recombination model fitted to out-of-frame rearrangements, and those results were checked against IGoR. In a later analysis, TCR-TCR, TCR-HLA and TCR-CMV co-occurrence was scored with hypergeometric tests, and a repertoire-size bias correction was applied to TCR pairs. In a later analysis, false discovery rates were estimated by permuting HLA or CMV assignments 20 times. In a later analysis, co-occurring TCRs were grouped with DBSCAN, and TCRdist sequence similarity was added when clustering was performed within HLA-allele-positive subsets. Repertoires with fewer than 30,000 or more than 120,000 public chains were left out of co-occurrence clustering, as were roughly five repertoires with anomalous nucleotide sharing. As stored in TCRdb, this immuneACCESS dataset retains in-frame rearrangements with V and J assigned. A fraction of the clones does not appear; measured against another copy, unresolved V genes explain less than half of the discrepancy, and the remainder lacks a known reason. V and J calls and clone size are given by that table; D and trimming were obtained from the DNA. In this sample the table shows under 150,000 clones, about two thirds of which occur a single time. Of the sample, around 4.2% is held by the ten largest clones.

Sample: PBMCs. This sequence originates from a man aged 45-65 years in good health and CMV-seropositive.

The CDR3 amino acid sequence is: CASTVPGNQPQHF. The DNA is as follows: TGTGCTAGTACAGTACCAGGGAATCAGCCCCAGCATTTT. The chain is made from TRBV12-5 and TRBJ1-5; TRBD1 might be the D gene, on 5 matching bases. The CDR3, cysteine through phenylalanine, is 13 amino acids long. Only the CDR3 region is kept as DNA, spanning 39 bases read in frame from base 1. V is cut by 8 bases and J by 4 bases, and the space between the germline ends is 12 bases. From a lookup of the germline V gene, CDR1 and CDR2 are LGHNT and FRNRAP.